These T cell receptor beta chains were read from a single sample in a study of OX40 agonist ivuxolimab in advanced cancers. TCRdb keeps only in-frame clones here, not all; method: immunoSEQ multiplex PCR. The repertoire consists of 15,000 to 20,000 clones, with about 80% occurring once and the leading ten covering roughly an eighth. The starting material was CD4+ or CD8+ T cells sorted from blood, obtained in a trial of the OX40 agonist ivuxolimab. These receptors originate from an adult with an advanced solid tumor such as melanoma, head and neck, liver or kidney cancer. Both conserved end residues are part of each CDR3. The order of the fields is J gene, V gene, CDR3 protein.

j_gene: TRBJ1-6
v_gene: TRBV2
CDR3aa: CASRRTGGTLHF

j_gene: TRBJ2-7
v_gene: TRBV11-2
CDR3aa: CASSLGGTLSYEQYF

j_gene: TRBJ2-7
v_gene: TRBV5-1
CDR3aa: CASRDTGGSYEQYF

j_gene: TRBJ2-2
v_gene: TRBV28
CDR3aa: CASRVGGNTGELFF

j_gene: TRBJ2-2
v_gene: TRBV2
CDR3aa: CASSVVAGAPNTGELFF

j_gene: TRBJ2-5
v_gene: TRBV4-2
CDR3aa: CASSQNPSEPGETQYF

j_gene: TRBJ2-7
v_gene: TRBV6-1
CDR3aa: CASSEVAGVSEQYF

j_gene: TRBJ1-6
v_gene: TRBV10-1
CDR3aa: CASSRGPGSPLHF

j_gene: TRBJ2-1
v_gene: TRBV7-2
CDR3aa: CASSLTWVSYNEQFF

j_gene: TRBJ2-2
v_gene: TRBV9
CDR3aa: CASSPLAGYTGELFF

j_gene: TRBJ2-7
v_gene: TRBV28
CDR3aa: CASSLAGTGTGEQYF

j_gene: TRBJ2-2
v_gene: TRBV4-3
CDR3aa: CASSRGGANTGELFF

j_gene: TRBJ2-7
v_gene: TRBV5-5
CDR3aa: CASTYKARGLDGYEQYF

j_gene: TRBJ1-1
v_gene: TRBV6-1
CDR3aa: CASRMGQENTEAFF

j_gene: TRBJ1-5
v_gene: TRBV25-1
CDR3aa: CASSEIEGQPQHF

j_gene: TRBJ1-1
v_gene: TRBV5-4
CDR3aa: CASSLDPNTEAFF

j_gene: TRBJ2-7
v_gene: TRBV6-5
CDR3aa: CASTINTGVNEQYF

j_gene: TRBJ2-1
v_gene: TRBV5-4
CDR3aa: CASSLGVLAGGRDEQFF

j_gene: TRBJ2-7
v_gene: TRBV2
CDR3aa: CASRAGTGFYEQYF

j_gene: TRBJ1-1
v_gene: TRBV9
CDR3aa: CASSLTGVNTEAFF

j_gene: TRBJ1-2
v_gene: TRBV7-2
CDR3aa: CASSPTRTGIYGYTF

j_gene: TRBJ2-3
v_gene: TRBV5-4
CDR3aa: CASSLGGSVSTDTQYF

j_gene: TRBJ2-1
v_gene: TRBV29-1
CDR3aa: CSVVEGSDPQFF

j_gene: TRBJ1-6
v_gene: TRBV2
CDR3aa: CASRGRVNNSPLHF

j_gene: TRBJ1-2
v_gene: TRBV30
CDR3aa: CAWTAANLGYTF

j_gene: TRBJ2-7
v_gene: TRBV15
CDR3aa: CATSLELASSYEQYF

j_gene: TRBJ1-5
v_gene: TRBV28
CDR3aa: CASSPGQFQPQHF

j_gene: TRBJ2-5
v_gene: TRBV4-3
CDR3aa: CASSQAIRPYYTTSLQETQYF

j_gene: TRBJ2-7
v_gene: TRBV6-5
CDR3aa: CASSQWTGVEQYF

j_gene: TRBJ1-2
v_gene: TRBV15
CDR3aa: CATSSPRGPASSGGYTF

j_gene: TRBJ2-5
v_gene: TRBV4-3
CDR3aa: CASSQESTQAGMETQYF